This T cell receptor beta chain was sequenced in a study of glioma-infiltrating T cells after dendritic cell vaccination. As to time point: after dendritic cell vaccination, including at tumor progression/relapse. Selection required adequate fresh-frozen tumor tissue plus more than two years' survival data. The germline gives CDR1 SGHRS, CDR2 YFSETQ. With 3 bases clipped from V and 2 bases from J, the junction kept 14 bases outside the gene matches. The CDR3 sequence is 17 residues long. Overall study results and limits: Patients with more pretreatment TILs had longer time to progression and survival. Only a small number of patients had complete blood and tumor samples.

Remarks on this clone: The antigen remains undetermined.

Clones were sequenced by immunoSEQ multiplex PCR, and TCRdb holds only the in-frame ones, with some missing. The sample yields 50,000 to 75,000 clones, approximately 81% seen once. This TCR came from a human donor with glioblastoma. Here the sequenced sample was blood, taken after dendritic cell vaccination. The J gene is TRBJ2-7, the V gene TRBV5-1, with 7 bases fitting TRBD1. The CDR3 DNA reads TGCGCCAGCAGCTCCCGAACTGGGACAGCCGCCGCCTACGAGCAGTACTTC. Its protein product is CASSSRTGTAAAYEQYF.